This T cell receptor beta chain was retrieved from a study of blood T cell repertoires in COVID-19. About the research overall: The origin of the acute and convalescent COVID-19 samples was the United States, Italy and Spain. PBMCs, B-cell-depleted T cells, or T cells were the source of the cDNA or gDNA that made up the material.

As processed by the authors: Amplification with reference gene primers provided the estimates of nucleated cell counts. Profiling relied on immunoSEQ multiplex PCR, and the TCRdb table lists in-frame clones only, not all of them. The D gene and trimming were derived from the DNA, and the V and J assignments and clone size from that table. Of more than 55,000 clones listed, around 84% are singletons. What was sequenced was peripheral blood. The source of this sequence is a woman older than 75 with acute or convalescent COVID-19.

CDR3 amino acids: CASSTGLAGSTDTQYF. The CDR3, as DNA: TGTGCCAGCTCGACGGGACTAGCGGGTAGCACAGATACGCAGTATTTT. The V and J genes are TRBV5-4 and TRBJ2-3; 12 bases map to TRBD2. The germline CDR1 and CDR2 sequences are SGHNT and YYREEE (reference sequence). The CDR3 length is 16 residues. V lost 7 bases to trimming and J lost 0 bases; unmatched junction nucleotides: 6.